This is a list of T cell receptor beta chains from one sample in a study of beta chain features in type 1 diabetes. Using immunoSEQ multiplex PCR, the repertoire was profiled, and TCRdb retains in-frame clones only, with some absent. The sample consists of 120,000 to 150,000 clones, 40% to 60% of them appearing once. Input material: Tregs from blood. The receptors derive from a man younger than 35 in good health. Each CDR3 is given with its conserved first and last residue. Each record gives: J gene, V gene, clone size, D gene, CDR3 DNA, CDR3 protein. A D gene is named only where the DNA matches it firmly. For some rows the clone size is stated as once, few or many, or as a class when expanded; others skip it.

TRBJ1-1 | TRBV7-9 | . | . | TGTGCCAGCAGCTCTGCAGGTCCAATGAACACTGAAGCTTTCTTT | CASSSAGPMNTEAFF
TRBJ1-5 | TRBV6-1 | . | TRBD1 | TGTGCCAGCAGTGGACAGGGACGCAATCAGCCCCAGCATTTT | CASSGQGRNQPQHF
TRBJ2-7 | TRBV7-9 | few | . | TGTGCCAGCAGCTCCACTACAGGGTTCTACGAGCAGTACTTC | CASSSTTGFYEQYF
TRBJ1-2 | TRBV28 | few | . | TGTGCCAGCAGTATTCCCGGGTTGGGTGGCTACACCTTC | CASSIPGLGGYTF
TRBJ2-1 | TRBV29-1 | . | . | TGCAGCCTGGGGGGGGCTGAGCAGTTCTTC | CSLGGAEQFF
TRBJ2-7 | TRBV11-3 | . | TRBD1 | TGTGCCAGCAGCTTAGATGGGACAGGTACCTACGAGCAGTACTTC | CASSLDGTGTYEQYF
TRBJ2-7 | TRBV5-4 | few | TRBD1 | TGTGCCAGCAGCTTTGGACAGGGGGCGATTTACGAGCAGTACTTC | CASSFGQGAIYEQYF
TRBJ1-1 | TRBV13 | few | . | TGTGCCAGCAGCTTAGGCCTAGGAGCCGGTAACACTGAAGCTTTCTTT | CASSLGLGAGNTEAFF
TRBJ1-1 | TRBV5-4 | . | . | TGTGCCAGCAGCCCCGGCCAGGGGGAAGCTTTCTTT | CASSPGQGEAFF
TRBJ2-3 | TRBV6-6 | . | TRBD2 | TGTGCCAGCAGTTACGGGGGGGGCACAGATACGCAGTATTTT | CASSYGGGTDTQYF
TRBJ1-2 | TRBV7-9 | few | . | TGTGCCAGCAGCTTGGCAAGTGGAGCTAACTATGGCTACACCTTC | CASSLASGANYGYTF
TRBJ2-4 | TRBV27 | . | TRBD1 | TGTGCCAGCTGGGGGACAGCGGCTGGCGACATTCAGTACTTC | CASWGTAAGDIQYF
TRBJ2-7 | TRBV10-3 | . | TRBD1 | TGTGCCATCACTGGCCGTCCGGGACAGGGGGCCTACGAGCAGTACTTC | CAITGRPGQGAYEQYF
TRBJ2-1 | TRBV19 | few | TRBD1 | TGTGCCAGTCGCCTCCGGGACAGGGGAGATAATGAGCAGTTCTTC | CASRLRDRGDNEQFF
TRBJ2-2 | TRBV5-1 | . | TRBD1 | TGCGCCAGCACGGGACAGGGACACACCGGGGAGCTGTTTTTT | CASTGQGHTGELFF
TRBJ2-2 | TRBV27 | few | . | TGTGCCAGCCCTTGTCTCGGGGAGCTGTTTTTT | CASPCLGELFF
TRBJ1-1 | TRBV4-3 | . | . | TGCGCCAGCAGCCAATCGGGAGTAGCTGAAGCTTTCTTT | CASSQSGVAEAFF
TRBJ2-2 | TRBV6-6 | . | . | TGTGCCAGCTTAGAAACGAACACCGGGGAGCTGTTTTTT | CASLETNTGELFF
TRBJ2-2 | TRBV18 | . | TRBD1 | TGTGCCAGCTCACCAGACAGGGGGCCGGTCGGGGAGCTGTTTTTT | CASSPDRGPVGELFF
TRBJ2-7 | TRBV6-1 | . | . | TGTGCCAGCGGTACCCTAGCGACCTCCTACGAGCAGTACTTC | CASGTLATSYEQYF
TRBJ2-2 | TRBV19 | few | TRBD2 | TGTGCCAGTAGGGGGGGGTATCAATGGGCCGGGGAGCTGTTTTTT | CASRGGYQWAGELFF
TRBJ2-3 | TRBV18 | . | . | TGTGCCAGCTCCTCCACAGATACGCAGTATTTT | CASSSTDTQYF
TRBJ2-7 | TRBV19 | . | . | TGTGCCAGTAGTGTGCAAGGGGGTCCCTACGAGCAGTACTTC | CASSVQGGPYEQYF
TRBJ2-3 | TRBV27 | few | . | TGTGCCAGCAGTTTCGCTGGGGGCCAGCCAGATACGCAGTATTTT | CASSFAGGQPDTQYF
TRBJ2-7 | TRBV10-3 | few | TRBD1 | TGTGCCAGCCTTGACAGGGGGACCTACGAGCAGTACTTC | CASLDRGTYEQYF
TRBJ1-2 | TRBV5-4 | . | . | TGTGCCACCAGAGCGGTCGGAGGCTACACCTTC | CATRAVGGYTF
TRBJ2-3 | TRBV6-6 | few | TRBD2 | TGTGCCAGCAGTTACTCGGGACTAGCTCTCACAGATACGCAGTATTTT | CASSYSGLALTDTQYF
TRBJ2-4 | TRBV28 | . | . | TGTGCCAGCAGGGGGGGTCTAGCCAAAAACATTCAGTACTTC | CASRGGLAKNIQYF
TRBJ2-2 | TRBV6-5 | once | TRBD1 | TGTGCCAGCAGTTCCCGACAGGGACCCGGGGAGCTGTTTTTT | CASSSRQGPGELFF
TRBJ2-4 | TRBV5-1 | . | . | TGCGCCAGCAGCTATTATCAGGGGCGACTAGCCAAAAACATTCAGTACTTC | CASSYYQGRLAKNIQYF
TRBJ1-4 | TRBV7-2 | few | . | TGTGCCAGCAGCTTAGGTCTCCCCGCGAGTAAACTGTTTTTT | CASSLGLPASKLFF
TRBJ1-1 | TRBV7-2 | few | . | TGTGCCAGCAGCTTAGCGGCTTCCACTGAAGCTTTCTTT | CASSLAASTEAFF
TRBJ2-3 | TRBV6-6 | . | . | TGTGCCAGCAGCCGAACACGATATACGCAGTATTTT | CASSRTRYTQYF
TRBJ2-5 | TRBV7-2 | . | TRBD1 | TGTGCCAGCAGCTTAGCCGGGACAGGGAAAGAGACCCAGTACTTC | CASSLAGTGKETQYF
TRBJ2-5 | TRBV30 | . | . | TGTGCCTGGAGTGTAGGCTCCTACCCGGGAGAGACCCAGTACTTC | CAWSVGSYPGETQYF
TRBJ2-7 | TRBV6-1 | . | . | TGTGCCAGCAGTGATTATTCCTACGAGCAGTACTTC | CASSDYSYEQYF
TRBJ1-3 | TRBV11-2 | few | . | TGTGCCAGCAGCCAATTAGGGGCAGGCTTCGGAAACACCATATATTTT | CASSQLGAGFGNTIYF
TRBJ2-2 | TRBV27 | few | . | TGTGCCAGCAGTTTTACGCGCGGCACCGGGGAGCTGTTTTTT | CASSFTRGTGELFF
TRBJ2-7 | TRBV6-1 | once | . | TGTGCCAGCAAAACCACCTCTAGATTATCCGAGCAGTACTTC | CASKTTSRLSEQYF
TRBJ1-3 | TRBV7-2 | . | . | TGTGCCAGCAGCCCCCACGGCGGCTCTGGAAACACCATATATTTT | CASSPHGGSGNTIYF
TRBJ2-6 | TRBV28 | few | TRBD1 | TGTGCCAGCAGACGGGACAGGGCTGGGGCCAACGTCCTGACTTTC | CASRRDRAGANVLTF
TRBJ1-2 | TRBV6-6 | . | . | TGTGCCAGCGCCGGACAGAGCACGAGTGGCTACACCTTC | CASAGQSTSGYTF
TRBJ1-2 | TRBV7-2 | few | . | TGTGCCAGCAGCTTAGCGAGGGGGTATGGCTACACCTTC | CASSLARGYGYTF
TRBJ1-2 | TRBV7-2 | few | . | TGTGCCAGCAGCTTAGGGGCCAGAGCTAACTATGGCTACACCTTC | CASSLGARANYGYTF
TRBJ2-5 | TRBV7-2 | few | . | TGTGCCAGCAGCTACGCGGGACGCCGAGAGACCCAGTACTTC | CASSYAGRRETQYF
TRBJ2-3 | TRBV25-1 | . | TRBD2 | TGTGCCAGCAGTCCTCTACTAACTAGCGGTATACCAGATACGCAGTATTTT | CASSPLLTSGIPDTQYF
TRBJ2-3 | TRBV6-5 | . | . | TGTGCCAGCAGTTATAGGGCTAGCCAAGCCCCAGATACGCAGTATTTT | CASSYRASQAPDTQYF